This T cell receptor beta chain was documented in a study of cytomegalovirus exposure and HLA in healthy donors. V shed 6 bases and J shed 6 bases, with 17 bases lying between them. Germline CDR1 is MNHEY and CDR2 is SVGAGI. The CDR3 consists of 15 residues. PCR involved 60 Vbeta and 13 Jbeta primers. Here immunoSEQ multiplex PCR was the method, and the copy in TCRdb shows in-frame clones only, minus some. The table shows around 200,000 clones, with 70% to 75% occurring only once. This TCR derives from a man younger than 45 in good health and CMV-seropositive. The chain uses TRBV6-5 and TRBJ2-2, with D tentatively TRBD2 (6 bases). Material: PBMCs. The CDR3 DNA is TGTGCCAGCAGCCCTACGGGACTTTCGTCCGGGGAGCTGTTTTTT. Its translation is CASSPTGLSSGELFF.